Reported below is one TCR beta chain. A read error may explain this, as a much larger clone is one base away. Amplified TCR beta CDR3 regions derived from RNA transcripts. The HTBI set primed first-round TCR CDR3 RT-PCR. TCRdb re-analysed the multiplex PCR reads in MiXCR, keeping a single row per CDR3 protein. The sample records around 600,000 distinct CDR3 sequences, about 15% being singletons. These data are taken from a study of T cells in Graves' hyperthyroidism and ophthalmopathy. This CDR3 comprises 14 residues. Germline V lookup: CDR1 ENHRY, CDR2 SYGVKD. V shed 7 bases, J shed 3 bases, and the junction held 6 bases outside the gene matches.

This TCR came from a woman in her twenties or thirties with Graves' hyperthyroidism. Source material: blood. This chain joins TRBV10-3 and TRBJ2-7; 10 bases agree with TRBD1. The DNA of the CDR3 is TGTGCCATCAAGCCGGGACAGGGGCTCTACGAGCAGTACTTC. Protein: CAIKPGQGLYEQYF.